This T cell receptor (beta chain) emerged from a study of persistence of HIV-infected CD4 T cells (dated by TCRdb to the early 2020s). For the study in its entirety: Suppressive ART had been received by participants for a median of around eight years. Peripheral blood samples of up to about 200 mL were obtained at multiple time points, with the exception of two participants, for whom leukapheresis was performed at a single time point. Anti-CD3/anti-CD28 stimulation activated a higher proportion of cells, with a lower memory fraction, than antigen stimulation. The study isolated CMV- and HIV-1 Gag-responding CD4+ T cells from ART-treated individuals to examine antigen-driven clonal expansion of HIV-1-infected cells. TCRbeta sequencing assessed the clonality of all cells in each sorted population, while proviral sequencing assessed the clonality of infected cells. In the cross-participant TCR cluster analysis, 8 participants were included for CMV and roughly 7 participants were included for Gag. On the study overall, not on this receptor specifically: Few individuals were included in the study, and only a limited range of antigens was tested. TCRbeta richness in CMV- and Gag-responding cells was significantly lower than in anti-CD3/anti-CD28-responding cells; CMV-responding cells had higher oligoclonality than CD3/CD28-stimulated and Gag-responding cells. Degenerate expanded CDR3beta sequences were enriched in antigen-responding cells, suggesting convergent selection of CD4+ responses to CMV and Gag. Bulk TCR analyses could not be restricted to the rare CMV-responding cells that actually carried HIV-1 proviruses. TCR oligoclonality correlated with proviral oligoclonality within the same sorted populations.

Per the publication, the treatment or condition label means: suppressive antiretroviral therapy. As a nonspecific positive control representing the CD4+ T cell repertoire, cells were stimulated with anti-CD3/anti-CD28 magnetic beads. Responding CD4+ T cells were sorted on the basis of upregulation of both CD40 ligand and CD69. Participants were HIV-1-infected adults who started suppressive ART during chronic infection. Plasma HIV-1 RNA had been undetectable (below 50 copies/mL) in participants for at least 4 years. To be included, a participant needed positive CMV serology and a CD4+ T cell count above 400 cells/uL. Before stimulation, PBMCs were isolated using density centrifugation and depleted of CD8+ T cells. For less than 20 hours, CD8-depleted PBMCs were stimulated with anti-CD28/CD49d costimulation, a CD40-blocking antibody, and enfuvirtide, which was added to prevent new infections. Cells were sorted on a Beckman Coulter MoFlo Legacy or XDP sorter, with propidium iodide excluding dead cells. The QIAamp DNA Mini Kit was used for genomic DNA extraction from samples above one million cells, and the Quick-DNA Microprep Kit was used otherwise.

Of note for this clone: Its antigen specificity is not known. Qualities for individual bases were not recorded, and no much larger clone is one base off.

Taken from cysteine to phenylalanine, the CDR3 has 14 residues. This entry keeps only the CDR3 DNA: 42 bases, framed from base 1. CDR1 is given as KGHSH and CDR2 as LQKENI, both from the germline V gene. V and J are trimmed by 6 bases and 1 base, and the gene matches miss 3 bases of the junction. The immunoSEQ hsTCRB assay version 4 in survey mode was used to sequence TCRbeta repertoires from genomic DNA. For TCRbeta sequencing, genomic DNA was diluted to 10 ng/uL, and up to 1 ug was used per sample. Per the source publication's procedure: Analysis of the TCRbeta data was done in ImmunoSeq Analyzer 3.0, and diversity was computed on productive nucleotide rearrangements. The improved Chao index was used to estimate lower-bound TCR diversity, and the Gini coefficient was used to estimate clonality using the Immunarch R package. Nucleotide rearrangements that differed but encoded the same CDR3beta amino acid sequence were counted as separate clonotypes. Differential abundance analysis found TCRbeta sequences that were significantly enriched in antigen-responding cells compared with anti-CD3/anti-CD28-activated cells. GLIPH2 clustered TCRs by predicted peptide-MHC specificity, both within individual participants and across merged participant data sets. TCRdb carries this immuneACCESS record with in-frame sequences only. Its versions omit some clonotypes, under half of them owing to an unresolved V gene in the studies checked, with the rest unexplained. V, J and clone size reflect that table, while D and trimming were determined from the DNA. This sample is represented by 35,000 to 45,000 clones; approximately 88% of them were singletons. The ten largest clones add up to approximately 1.4% of the sample.

This TCR was recovered from an adult man with HIV who was CMV-seropositive. The V and J segments used are TRBV18 and TRBJ2-7; 10 of the junction bases match TRBD2. Sequenced material: CD4+ T cells sorted from PBMCs after roughly 20-hour stimulation, taken from a patient who received antiretroviral therapy. Sample cell subset or site, as interpreted from the label and publication: CD40L+CD69+ CD4 T cells responding to anti-CD3/anti-CD28 beads, representing the overall repertoire. The CDR3 amino acid sequence is: CASSPGLASYEQYF. The bases are TGTGCCAGCTCTCCGGGACTAGCGTCCTACGAGCAGTACTTC.